Listed here are 3 T cell receptor beta chains from one sample, sequenced in a study of regulatory T cells in long-lasting Graves disease. According to the study, TCR beta libraries were built with iRepertoire HTBI primers and CDR3-region Arm-PCR. Each CDR3 protein is one row after TCRdb ran MiXCR on the multiplex PCR reads. The table records about 300,000 distinct CDR3 sequences, roughly a fifth of them present only once. The sample's time point: persistent/refractory GD, antithyroid drugs over 5 years with positive TRAb. Generation of the TCR library employed RNA extracted from PBMCs. The source was peripheral blood mononuclear cells (PBMCs), collected when the disease was refractory, from a patient treated with antithyroid drugs. These receptors originate from a female donor with Graves disease.

With regard to this clonotype: It may be a read error: a sequence one base away is much more abundant. The conserved closing phenylalanine or tryptophan is absent in this CDR3, likely reflecting a read error. The chain couples TRBV9 to TRBJ2-5; possibly TRBD1 for D (6 bases). CDR1 and CDR2 (germline): SGDLS, YYNGEE. The CDR3 runs to 14 residues. The V gene lost 7 bases and the J gene lost 1 base, with 14 bases spanning the gap. For the CDR3, the DNA is TGTGCCAGCTCACCGGGGACACCCCAAGAGACCCAGTACCTC. Its protein is CASSPGTPQETQYL.

Regarding this clonotype: This may be a read error: a much more frequent sequence differs by one nucleotide. The chain combines TRBV6-2 or TRBV6-3 with TRBJ2-2, with TRBD1 matching 11 bases. This CDR3 comprises 16 residues. Germline V gene sequence: CDR1 MNHEY, CDR2 SVGEGT. The CDR3 sequence is CTSSDLGQGATGELFF. Written as DNA, the CDR3 is TGTACCAGCAGTGATTTAGGACAGGGGGCGACCGGGGAGCTGTTTTTT.

The chain links TRBV24-1 to TRBJ1-5; D is undetermined. Germline values: CDR1 KGHDR, CDR2 SFDVKD. The CDR3 extends over 14 amino acids. V gave up 9 bases and J gave up 0 bases, with 11 bases separating them. The CDR3 nucleotides are TGTGCCACCGCTGATTTTTATAGCAATCAGCCCCAGCATTTT. This translates into CATADFYSNQPQHF.